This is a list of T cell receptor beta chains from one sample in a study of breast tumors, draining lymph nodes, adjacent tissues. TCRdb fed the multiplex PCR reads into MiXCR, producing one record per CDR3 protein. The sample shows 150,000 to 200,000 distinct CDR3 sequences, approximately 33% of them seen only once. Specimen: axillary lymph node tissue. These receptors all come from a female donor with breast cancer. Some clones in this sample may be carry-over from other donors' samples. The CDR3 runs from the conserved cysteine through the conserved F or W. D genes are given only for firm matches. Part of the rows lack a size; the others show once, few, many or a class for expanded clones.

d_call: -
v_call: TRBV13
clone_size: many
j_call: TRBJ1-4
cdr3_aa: CASSGSQGSPTTNEKLFF
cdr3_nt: TGTGCCAGCAGCGGTAGTCAGGGTTCCCCAACAACTAATGAAAAACTGTTTTTT

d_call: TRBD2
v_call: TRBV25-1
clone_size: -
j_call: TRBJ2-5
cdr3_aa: CASSDFSGGPETQYF
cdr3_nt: TGTGCCAGCAGTGACTTTAGCGGGGGCCCAGAGACCCAGTACTTC

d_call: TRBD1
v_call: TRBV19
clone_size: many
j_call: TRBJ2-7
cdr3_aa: CASSPTGTGYYEQYF
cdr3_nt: TGTGCCAGTAGCCCCACCGGGACAGGGTACTACGAGCAGTACTTC

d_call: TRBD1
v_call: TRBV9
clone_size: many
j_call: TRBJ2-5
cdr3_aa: CASSVAGTEKTQYF
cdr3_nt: TGTGCCAGCAGCGTAGCCGGGACAGAAAAGACCCAGTACTTC

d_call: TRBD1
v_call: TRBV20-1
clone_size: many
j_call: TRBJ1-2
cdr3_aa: CSANDRGIDYGYTF
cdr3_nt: TGCAGTGCTAATGACAGGGGGATAGACTATGGCTACACCTTC

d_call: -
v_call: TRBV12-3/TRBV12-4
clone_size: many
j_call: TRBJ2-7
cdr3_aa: CASSLTSYEQYF
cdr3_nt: TGTGCCAGCAGCCTGACAAGCTACGAGCAGTACTTC

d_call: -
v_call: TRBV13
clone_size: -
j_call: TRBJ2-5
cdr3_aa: CASSLVQERETQYF
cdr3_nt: TGTGCCAGCAGCTTAGTGCAGGAGCGAGAGACCCAGTATTTC

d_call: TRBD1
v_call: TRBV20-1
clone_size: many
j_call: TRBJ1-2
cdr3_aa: CSASRGGADGYTF
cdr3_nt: TGCAGTGCTAGTCGAGGGGGCGCGGATGGCTACACCTTC

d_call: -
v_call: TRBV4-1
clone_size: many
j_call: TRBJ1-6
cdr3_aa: CASSQVTFTEWTLNSPLHF
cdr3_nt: TGCGCCAGCAGCCAAGTAACCTTCACGGAGTGGACCCTTAATTCACCCCTCCACTTT

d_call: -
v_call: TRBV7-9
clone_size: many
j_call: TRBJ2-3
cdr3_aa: CASSLPPGSRGNTDTQYF
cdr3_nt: TGTGCCAGCAGCCTACCCCCCGGGTCCCGAGGGAACACAGATACGCAGTATTTT

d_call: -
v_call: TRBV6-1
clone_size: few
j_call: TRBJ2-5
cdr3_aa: CASSQAATGLQETQYF
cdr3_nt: TGTGCCAGCAGTCAAGCCGCTACAGGCCTCCAAGAGACCCAGTACTTC

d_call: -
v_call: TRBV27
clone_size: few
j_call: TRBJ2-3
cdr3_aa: CASSLSRVDTQYF
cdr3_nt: TGTGCCAGCAGTTTATCCCGAGTGGATACGCAGTATTTT

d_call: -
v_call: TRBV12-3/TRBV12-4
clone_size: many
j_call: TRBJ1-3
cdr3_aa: CASSFGRAVEIYF
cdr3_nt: TGTGCCAGCAGTTTTGGACGGGCCGTAGAGATATATTTT

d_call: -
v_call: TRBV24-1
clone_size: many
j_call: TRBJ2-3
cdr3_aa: CATSDSVNTQYF
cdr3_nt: TGTGCCACCAGTGATTCCGTGAATACGCAGTATTTT

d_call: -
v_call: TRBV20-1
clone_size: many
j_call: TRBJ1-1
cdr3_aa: CSAAGSRAEAFF
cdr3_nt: TGCAGTGCGGCAGGGTCTCGCGCTGAAGCTTTCTTT

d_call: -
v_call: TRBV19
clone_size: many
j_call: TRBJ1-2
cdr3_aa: CASSFQTALGYTF
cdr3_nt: TGTGCCAGTAGTTTTCAGACAGCGCTGGGCTACACCTTC

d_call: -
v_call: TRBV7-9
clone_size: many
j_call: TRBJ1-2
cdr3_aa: CASSANYGYTF
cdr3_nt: TGTGCCAGCAGCGCTAACTATGGCTACACCTTC

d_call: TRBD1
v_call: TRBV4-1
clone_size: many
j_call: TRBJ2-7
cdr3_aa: CASSRDRDRGNEQYF
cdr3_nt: TGCGCCAGCAGCCGGGACCGGGACAGGGGTAACGAGCAGTACTTC

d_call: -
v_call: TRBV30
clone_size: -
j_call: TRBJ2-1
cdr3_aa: CAWSTLGNEQFF
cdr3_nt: TGTGCCTGGAGTACATTAGGAAATGAGCAGTTCTTC